Listed here are 30 T cell receptor beta chains from one sample, sequenced in a study of blood T cell repertoires in COVID-19. TCRdb's table, derived via immunoSEQ multiplex PCR, lists solely in-frame clones and lacks some. The table shows some 40,000 clones, with roughly nine tenths occurring only once. Sequencing was carried out using peripheral blood. The source of these receptors is a man aged 60 to 69 with acute or convalescent COVID-19.

The J gene is TRBJ2-1, the V gene TRBV4-2; possibly TRBD1 for D (5 bases). The CDR3 covers 15 residues. Trimming cost V 1 base and J 6 bases, with 13 bases left between them. Germline loops: CDR1 LGHNA, CDR2 YNFKEQ. The CDR3 DNA is TGTGCCAGCAGCCAAGTAGGCCAGGGTAGCAATGAGCAGTTCTTC. Translated: CASSQVGQGSNEQFF.

The chain employs TRBV7-9 and TRBJ1-2; D gene ambiguous. The CDR3 is made up of 15 amino acids. Germline V gene sequence: CDR1 SEHNR, CDR2 FQNEAQ (reference sequence). Trimming removed 4 bases from V and 4 bases from J, with 16 bases in between. The CDR3, as DNA: TGTGCCAGCAGCTCCCCCTTCGGGGATCGCTATGGCTACACCTTC. As protein: CASSSPFGDRYGYTF. The full variable domain, rest sourced from reference TRBV7-9 and TRBJ1-2, is DTGVSQNPRHKITKRGQNVTFRCDPISEHNRLYWYRQTLGQGPEFLTYFQNEAQLEKSRLLSDRFSAERPKGSFSTLEIQRTEQGDSAMYLCASSSPFGDRYGYTFGSGTRLTVV.

The CDR3 DNA sequence: TGTGCCAGCAGCTTAAGGGGTTCCCGAGGCTACACCTTC. It encodes CASSLRGSRGYTF. This chain links TRBV7-2 with TRBJ1-2; TRBD1 might be the D (5 bases). Trimming removed 2 bases at V and 8 bases at J, with 12 bases between. CDR3 length: 13 residues. Germline V gives CDR1 SGHTA, CDR2 FQGNSA.

The V call is TRBV6-1, the J call TRBJ1-1; D perhaps matches TRBD1 (5 bases). With 3 bases removed from V and 7 bases from J, the gap between germline ends came to 18 bases. This CDR3 is 15 amino acids long. From germline, CDR1 is MNHNS and CDR2 SASEGT. The CDR3 DNA follows: TGTGCCAGCAGTGATCCCTTAACAGGTGCCCTTGAAGCTTTCTTT. Protein product: CASSDPLTGALEAFF.

This clone was detected a few times. This chain connects TRBV11-3 to TRBJ2-2; D is uncertain. This CDR3 has 12 amino acids. The ends were cut back, 1 base at V and 6 bases at J, with 3 bases in the middle. CDR1 and CDR2 from the germline V gene are SGHNT and YENEEA. The CDR3 DNA follows: TGTGCCAGCAGCTTAGCAGCCGGGGAGCTGTTTTTT. Translating it yields CASSLAAGELFF. The variable domain in full, completed from reference TRBV11-3 and TRBJ2-2, reads EAGVVQSPRYKIIEKKQPVAFWCNPISGHNTLYWYLQNLGQGPELLIRYENEEAVDDSQLPKDRFSAERLKGVDSTLKIQPAELGDSAVYLCASSLAAGELFFGEGSRLTVL.

CDR3 nucleotides: TGCAGCGTTGGTTGGGGCGGCTATGGCTACACCTTC. Translation gives CSVGWGGYGYTF. The rearrangement joins TRBV29-1 to TRBJ1-2; tentative D call: TRBD1 (5 bases). The germline V and J ends were trimmed by 4 bases and 4 bases, with 10 bases remaining between them. The CDR3 loop spans 12 amino acids. Germline V gene data show CDR1 as SQVTM and CDR2 as ANQGSEA.

The chain uses TRBV14 and TRBJ1-6, with D perhaps TRBD1 (5 bases). Trimming took 2 bases from V and 11 from J, leaving 19 bases between them. Germline values: CDR1 SGHDN, CDR2 FVKESK. This CDR3 contains 16 residues. The CDR3 bases are TGTGCCAGCAGCCAACGGTCCGGGGGGAGTCGGGCACCCCTCCACTTT. Translated, it gives CASSQRSGGSRAPLHF.

This clone turned up a few times. This sequence joins TRBV11-2 and TRBJ1-4; 8 bases fit TRBD1. The junction had 12 bases not matched to a gene; V was cut back by 5 bases and J by 7 bases. Germline loops: CDR1 SGHAT, CDR2 FQNNGV. The CDR3 is made up of 16 amino acids. The CDR3 DNA is TGTGCCAGCAGCACCCTGGGCCGAGACAGGGGTGAAAAACTGTTTTTT. This codes for CASSTLGRDRGEKLFF. Full variable domain (remainder filled in from reference TRBV11-2 and TRBJ1-4): EAGVAQSPRYKIIEKRQSVAFWCNPISGHATLYWYQQILGQGPKLLIQFQNNGVVDDSQLPKDRFSAERLKGVDSTLKIQPAKLEDSAVYLCASSTLGRDRGEKLFFGSGTQLSVL.

Points on this clone: Other DNA sequences from this sample encode an identical CDR3 as well. The rearrangement uses TRBV6-2 or TRBV6-3 and TRBJ1-2, with D tentatively TRBD1 (6 bases). Germline V gives CDR1 MNHEY, CDR2 SVGEGT. V dropped 0 bases and J dropped 3 bases, with 8 bases sitting between them. This CDR3 spans 14 amino acids. DNA for the CDR3: TGTGCCAGCAGTTACTCGACAGGTTACTATGGCTACACCTTC. The encoded protein is CASSYSTGYYGYTF.

The chain carries TRBV2 and TRBJ1-4; 7 bases agree with TRBD1. CDR1 is SNHLY and CDR2 is FYNNEI in the germline V gene. Trimming cost V 7 bases and J 6 bases; bases outside gene matches: 11. The CDR3 is 15 amino acids. The CDR3 spells CASKGNRGGYEKLFF. DNA of the CDR3: TGTGCCAGCAAGGGCAACAGGGGAGGATATGAAAAACTGTTTTTT.

This clone was found once. The chain links TRBV3-1 (or the pseudogene TRBV3-2) to TRBJ1-2, with 7 bases that match TRBD1. The CDR3 totals 13 residues. Germline V CDR1 and CDR2: LGHDT, YNNKEL (reference sequence). After removal of 8 bases from V and 7 bases from J, the junction contained 10 bases not matched to a gene. CDR3: CASQLGGLGGYTF. The DNA of the CDR3 is TGTGCCAGCCAGCTAGGGGGCTTGGGTGGCTACACCTTC.

CDR3 protein: CAISGLSAGGNEQYF. In DNA, the CDR3 is TGTGCCATCAGTGGGCTATCGGCGGGAGGCAACGAGCAGTACTTC. The chain joins TRBV10-3 to TRBJ2-7, with 8 bases fitting TRBD2. This CDR3 has 15 amino acids. Germline V lookup: CDR1 ENHRY, CDR2 SYGVKD. With 4 bases clipped from V and 5 bases from J, the junction kept 10 bases outside the gene matches.

This chain links TRBV5-6 with TRBJ1-2, with D perhaps matching TRBD1 (5 bases). Trimming removed 6 bases at V and 4 bases at J, with 16 bases between. Germline V gene data show CDR1 as SGHDT and CDR2 as YYEEEE. The CDR3 is 14 amino acids. The CDR3 loop reads CASIGEGMAYGYTF. CDR3 DNA sequence: TGTGCCAGCATTGGGGAGGGGATGGCCTATGGCTACACCTTC.

The V call is TRBV7-2, the J call TRBJ2-2, with D possibly being TRBD1 (6 bases). The CDR3 spans 15 residues. Germline CDR1 and CDR2: SGHTA and FQGNSA. V dropped 2 bases and J dropped 2 bases, with 9 bases sitting between them. In DNA form, the CDR3 reads TGTGCCAGCAGCTTATGGACAGACAACACCGGGGAGCTGTTTTTT. The encoded protein is CASSLWTDNTGELFF.

V gene TRBV28 combines with J gene TRBJ1-1; the D gene is possibly TRBD1 (5 bases). Germline-derived CDR1 and CDR2 are MDHEN and SYDVKM. The V gene lost 5 bases and the J gene lost 4 bases, with 14 bases spanning the gap. The CDR3 totals 14 residues. The CDR3 DNA is TGTGCCAGCAGTAGGGCAGGGTGGCGCACTGAAGCTTTCTTT. It is translated as CASSRAGWRTEAFF.

This clone was counted a single time. This chain links TRBV5-1 with TRBJ1-2; TRBD1 matches 7 bases. Per germline, CDR1 SGHRS and CDR2 YFSETQ. Unmatched junction bases numbered 10, after V lost 0 bases and J lost 8 bases. The CDR3 is 15 residues long. The CDR3 nucleotides read TGCGCCAGCAGCTTGGCCCAGGGACAGTATTACGGCTACACCTTC. Residues: CASSLAQGQYYGYTF.

The chain employs TRBV11-2 and TRBJ2-2; 10 nucleotides match TRBD1. Germline CDR1 SGHAT, CDR2 FQNNGV. V dropped 5 bases and J dropped 6; count of bases not matched to a gene: 9. This CDR3 spans 16 amino acids. The CDR3 DNA sequence: TGTGCCAGCAGCACTCCGGGACAGGGGTGGGCCGGGGAGCTGTTTTTT. This sequence encodes CASSTPGQGWAGELFF.

The J gene is TRBJ2-3, the V gene TRBV28; TRBD2 is a possible D gene (7 bases). This CDR3 is built from 16 residues. Trimming took 3 bases from V and 4 from J, leaving 17 bases between them. Germline V gene lookup returns CDR1 MDHEN and CDR2 SYDVKM. The DNA for the CDR3 is TGTGCCAGCAGTTTGAGAGGGGGGGCGGTGGCAGATACGCAGTATTTT. It specifies CASSLRGGAVADTQYF.

A remark on this clone: Other DNA sequences in the same sample also yield this CDR3. This CDR3 is CASSWGQGDTEAFF. CDR3 in DNA: TGTGCCAGCAGCTGGGGACAGGGAGACACTGAAGCTTTCTTT. The rearrangement links TRBV5-4 to TRBJ1-1; 9 positions match TRBD1. Trimming took 3 bases from V and 3 from J; bases not matched to a gene: 3. CDR1 and CDR2 from the germline V gene are SGHNT and YYREEE (reference sequence). The CDR3 has 14 amino acids.

J is TRBJ2-1 and V is TRBV30, with TRBD1 as a possible D gene (6 bases). Trimming took off 4 bases at V and 2 bases at J, with 18 bases between the two ends. The CDR3 covers 16 residues. Germline V lookup: CDR1 GTSNPN, CDR2 SVGIG (reference sequence). The CDR3 loop is CAWTGLGATPYNEQFF. The CDR3 bases are TGTGCCTGGACCGGATTGGGGGCGACGCCCTACAATGAGCAGTTCTTC.

V usage is TRBV6-5 and J usage is TRBJ1-2; 9 bases are a match to TRBD1. Unmatched junction bases numbered 4, after V lost 6 bases and J lost 8 bases. The length of the CDR3 is 12 residues. The germline gives CDR1 MNHEY, CDR2 SVGAGI. The CDR3 loop is CASRGQGGGYTF. As DNA, the CDR3 is TGTGCCAGCAGGGGACAGGGAGGCGGCTACACCTTC.

The chain couples TRBV10-2 to TRBJ2-1; D remains ambiguous. CDR3 size: 15 residues. Germline CDR1 is WSHSY and CDR2 is SAAADI. Trimming left V 6 bases short and J 8 bases short, with 20 bases between. The CDR3 DNA reads TGCGCCAGCAGCCGGGTTCTGGTACACGGCGATGAGCAGTTCTTC. Translated: CASSRVLVHGDEQFF.

As DNA, the CDR3 is TGTGCCACCAGTGACGCTGACAAGAAAGACTACACCTTC. As protein: CATSDADKKDYTF. This chain connects TRBV24-1 to TRBJ1-2; D ambiguous. V lost 4 bases to trimming and J lost 10 bases, with 15 bases between them. This CDR3 spans 13 amino acids. Germline lookup yields CDR1 KGHDR and CDR2 SFDVKD.

This sequence joins TRBV10-3 and TRBJ1-5; D gene ambiguous. The CDR3 spans 12 residues. Trimming shortened V by 8 bases and J by 2 bases, and 7 bases separated the two germline ends. Germline V CDR1 and CDR2: ENHRY, SYGVKD. In DNA form, the CDR3 reads TGTGCCATCGCGGCAGGCAATCAGCCCCAGCATTTT. It translates to CAIAAGNQPQHF.

In this sample, this clone turned up once. J is TRBJ2-2 and V is TRBV6-5; 8 bases fit TRBD1. The CDR3 loop spans 13 amino acids. Unmatched junction bases numbered 2, after V lost 7 bases and J lost 4 bases. The germline V gene encodes CDR1 MNHEY and CDR2 SVGAGI. In DNA, the CDR3 is TGTGCCAGCACGACAGGGGTCACCGGGGAGCTGTTTTTT. This gives the protein CASTTGVTGELFF.

The chain carries TRBV24-1 and TRBJ2-5, with TRBD2 as a possible D gene (5 bases). Germline V gives CDR1 KGHDR, CDR2 SFDVKD. This CDR3 region has 13 residues. Trimming cost V 4 bases and J 7 bases, with 12 bases left between them. The CDR3 nucleotides are TGTGCCACCAGTGAGGTCTCCCTAGCGACCCAGTACTTC. Protein sequence: CATSEVSLATQYF.

The chain joins TRBV19 to TRBJ2-5; maybe TRBD1 (7 bases). Trimming pared 5 bases from V and 4 bases from J, leaving 17 bases between. Germline CDR1 and CDR2: LNHDA and SQIVND (reference sequence). The CDR3 extends over 15 amino acids. The CDR3 spells CASSHDRVGRETQYF. The CDR3 DNA follows: TGTGCCAGTAGTCATGACAGGGTCGGGAGAGAGACCCAGTACTTC. Filled out from reference TRBV19 and TRBJ2-5, the complete variable domain reads DGGITQSPKYLFRKEGQNVTLSCEQNLNHDAMYWYRQDPGQGLRLIYYSQIVNDFQKGDIAEGYSVSREKKESFPLTVTSAQKNPTAFYLCASSHDRVGRETQYFGPGTRLLVL.

V is TRBV3-1 (or the pseudogene TRBV3-2) and J is TRBJ2-2; TRBD1 agrees at 11 bases. This CDR3 region has 15 residues. The germline V gene encodes CDR1 LGHDT and CDR2 YNNKEL (reference sequence). With 4 bases clipped from V and 6 bases from J, the junction kept 4 bases outside the gene matches. This CDR3 is CASSRPGQGAGELFF. The CDR3 DNA follows: TGTGCCAGCAGCCGACCGGGACAGGGGGCCGGGGAGCTGTTTTTT.

As regards this clone: Other DNA sequences in this sample translate to the same CDR3. The chain recombines TRBV9 with TRBJ1-5; 8 nucleotides align to TRBD1. This CDR3 is 14 amino acids long. Per the germline V gene, CDR1 is SGDLS and CDR2 is YYNGEE. J lost 4 bases, V lost 0 bases, and 0 bases had no gene match. CDR3 nucleotide sequence: TGTGCCAGCAGCGTAGGACAGGGGAATCAGCCCCAGCATTTT. This encodes CASSVGQGNQPQHF.

This clone was recorded only once. CDR3 sequence reads: CASSLDRETQYF. CDR3 nucleotide sequence: TGTGCCAGCAGTTTAGACAGAGAGACCCAGTACTTC. The chain couples TRBV12-3 or TRBV12-4 to TRBJ2-5, with D hard to call. V was clipped by 1 base and J by 4 bases, with 4 bases between them. The CDR3 spans 12 residues.